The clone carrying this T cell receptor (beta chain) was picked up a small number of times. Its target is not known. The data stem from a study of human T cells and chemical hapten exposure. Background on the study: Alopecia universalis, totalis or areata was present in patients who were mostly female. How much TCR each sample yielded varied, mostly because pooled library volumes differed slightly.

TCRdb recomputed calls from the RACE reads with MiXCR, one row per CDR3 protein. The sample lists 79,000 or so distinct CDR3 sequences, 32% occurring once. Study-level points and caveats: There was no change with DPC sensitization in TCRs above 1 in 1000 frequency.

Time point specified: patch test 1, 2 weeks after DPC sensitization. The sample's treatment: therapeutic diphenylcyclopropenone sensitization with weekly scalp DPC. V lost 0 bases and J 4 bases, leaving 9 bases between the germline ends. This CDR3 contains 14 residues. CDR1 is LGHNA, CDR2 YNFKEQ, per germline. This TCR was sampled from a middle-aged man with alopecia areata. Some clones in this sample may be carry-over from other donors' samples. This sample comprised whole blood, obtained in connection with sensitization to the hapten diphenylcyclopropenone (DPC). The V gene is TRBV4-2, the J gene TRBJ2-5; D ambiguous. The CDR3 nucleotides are TGTGCCAGCAGCCAAGAGGGGTCCTTAGAGACCCAGTACTTC. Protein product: CASSQEGSLETQYF.